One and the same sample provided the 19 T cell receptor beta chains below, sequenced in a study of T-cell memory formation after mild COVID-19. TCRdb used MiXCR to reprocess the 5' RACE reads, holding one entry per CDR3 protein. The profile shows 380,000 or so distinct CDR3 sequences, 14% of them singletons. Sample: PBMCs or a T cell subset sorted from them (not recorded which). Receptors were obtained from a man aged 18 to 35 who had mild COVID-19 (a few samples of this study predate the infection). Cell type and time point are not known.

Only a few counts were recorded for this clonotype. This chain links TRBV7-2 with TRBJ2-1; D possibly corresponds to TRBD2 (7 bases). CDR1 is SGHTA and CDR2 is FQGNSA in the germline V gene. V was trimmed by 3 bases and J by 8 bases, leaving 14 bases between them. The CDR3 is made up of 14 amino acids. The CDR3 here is CASSFMGGADEQFF. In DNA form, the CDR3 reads TGTGCCAGCAGCTTTATGGGGGGGGCCGATGAGCAGTTCTTC. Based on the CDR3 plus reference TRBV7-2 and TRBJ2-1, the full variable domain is GAGVSQSPSNKVTEKGKDVELRCDPISGHTALYWYRQSLGQGLEFLIYFQGNSAPDKSGLPSDRFSAERTGGSVSTLTIQRTQQEDSAVYLCASSFMGGADEQFFGPGTRLTVL.

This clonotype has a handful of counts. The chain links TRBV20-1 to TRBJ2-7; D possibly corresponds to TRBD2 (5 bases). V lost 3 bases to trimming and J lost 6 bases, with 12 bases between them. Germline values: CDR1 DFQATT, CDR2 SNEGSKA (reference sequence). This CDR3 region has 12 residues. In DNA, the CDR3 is TGCAGTGCTAGGGGAGAAATCGGCGAGCAGTACTTC. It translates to CSARGEIGEQYF.

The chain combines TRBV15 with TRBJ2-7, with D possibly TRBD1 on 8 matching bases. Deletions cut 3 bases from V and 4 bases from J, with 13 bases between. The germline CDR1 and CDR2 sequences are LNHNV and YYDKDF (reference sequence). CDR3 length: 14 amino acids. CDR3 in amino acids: CATSRDREGYEQYF. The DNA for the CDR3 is TGTGCCACCAGCAGGGACAGGGAGGGTTACGAGCAGTACTTC. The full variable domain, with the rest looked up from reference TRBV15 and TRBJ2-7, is DAMVIQNPRYQVTQFGKPVTLSCSQTLNHNVMYWYQQKSSQAPKLLFHYYDKDFNNEADTPDNFQSRRPNTSFCFLDIRSPGLGDTAMYLCATSRDREGYEQYFGPGTRLTVT.

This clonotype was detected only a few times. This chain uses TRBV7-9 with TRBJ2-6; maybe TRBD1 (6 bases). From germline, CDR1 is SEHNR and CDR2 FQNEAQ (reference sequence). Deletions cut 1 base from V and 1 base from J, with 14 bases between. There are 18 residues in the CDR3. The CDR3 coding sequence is TGTGCCAGCAGCTTAGTGCAGGGGTCACCGTCTGGGGCCAACGTCCTGACTTTC. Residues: CASSLVQGSPSGANVLTF.

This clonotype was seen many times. The CDR3: CASSWTGGLSSPLHF. The CDR3 DNA reads as TGCGCCAGCAGCTGGACAGGGGGCCTTAGTTCACCCCTCCACTTT. V is TRBV5-1 and J is TRBJ1-6; TRBD1 matches 11 bases. The V and J ends lost 3 bases and 9 bases, in that order; junction bases with no gene match: 5. The CDR3 runs 15 residues. Per germline, CDR1 SGHRS and CDR2 YFSETQ.

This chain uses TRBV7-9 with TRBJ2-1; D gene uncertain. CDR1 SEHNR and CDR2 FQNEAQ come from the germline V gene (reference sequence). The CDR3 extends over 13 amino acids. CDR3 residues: CAFNGVNTDEQFF. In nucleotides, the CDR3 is TGTGCTTTCAATGGGGTGAACACGGATGAGCAGTTCTTC.

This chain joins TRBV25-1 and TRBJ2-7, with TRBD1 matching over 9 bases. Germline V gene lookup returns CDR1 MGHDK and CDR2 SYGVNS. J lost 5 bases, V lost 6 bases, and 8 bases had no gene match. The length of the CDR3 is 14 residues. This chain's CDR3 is CASSLRDRVHEQYV. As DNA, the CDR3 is TGTGCCAGCAGCCTCAGGGACAGGGTCCACGAGCAGTACGTC.

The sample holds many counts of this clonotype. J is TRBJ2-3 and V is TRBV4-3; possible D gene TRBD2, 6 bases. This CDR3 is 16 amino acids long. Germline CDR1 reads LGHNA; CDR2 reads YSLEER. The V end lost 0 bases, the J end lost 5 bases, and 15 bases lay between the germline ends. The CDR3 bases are TGCGCCAGCAGCCAAGATCTGGGCGGGGTGAGAGATACGCAGTATTTT. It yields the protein CASSQDLGGVRDTQYF.

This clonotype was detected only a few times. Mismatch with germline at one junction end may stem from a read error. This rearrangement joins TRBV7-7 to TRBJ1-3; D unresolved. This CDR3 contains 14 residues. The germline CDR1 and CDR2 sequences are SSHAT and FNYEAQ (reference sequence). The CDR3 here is CASSVSPSGNTIYF. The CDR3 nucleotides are TGTGCTAGCAGCGTTTCCCCCTCTGGAAACACCATATATTTT.

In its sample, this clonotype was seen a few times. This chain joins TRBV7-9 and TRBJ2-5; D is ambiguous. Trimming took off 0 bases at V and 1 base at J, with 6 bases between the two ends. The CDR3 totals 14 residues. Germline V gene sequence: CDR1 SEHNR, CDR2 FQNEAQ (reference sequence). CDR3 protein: CASSLALSQETQYF. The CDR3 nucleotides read TGTGCCAGCAGCTTAGCCCTCAGCCAAGAGACCCAGTACTTC.

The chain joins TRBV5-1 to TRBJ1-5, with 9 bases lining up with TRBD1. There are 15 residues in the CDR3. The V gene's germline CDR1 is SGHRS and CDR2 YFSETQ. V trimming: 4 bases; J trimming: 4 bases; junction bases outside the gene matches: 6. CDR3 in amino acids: CASSTGGEGNQPQHF. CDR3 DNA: TGCGCCAGCAGCACAGGGGGCGAGGGGAATCAGCCCCAGCATTTT. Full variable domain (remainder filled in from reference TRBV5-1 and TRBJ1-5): KAGVTQTPRYLIKTRGQQVTLSCSPISGHRSVSWYQQTPGQGLQFLFEYFSETQRNKGNFPGRFSGRQFSNSRSEMNVSTLELGDSALYLCASSTGGEGNQPQHFGDGTRLSIL.

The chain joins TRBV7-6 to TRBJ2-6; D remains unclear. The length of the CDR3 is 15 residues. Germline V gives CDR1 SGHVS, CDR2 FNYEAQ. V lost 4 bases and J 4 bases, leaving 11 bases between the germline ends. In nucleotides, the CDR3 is TGTGCCAGCAGCTCCCAGCCCGCCGGGGCCAACGTCCTGACTTTC. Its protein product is CASSSQPAGANVLTF.

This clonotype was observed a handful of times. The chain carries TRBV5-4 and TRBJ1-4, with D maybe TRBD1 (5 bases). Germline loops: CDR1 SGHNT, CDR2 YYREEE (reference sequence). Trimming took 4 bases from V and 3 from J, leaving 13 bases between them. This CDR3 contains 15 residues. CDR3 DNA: TGTGCCAGCAGCGAAAGGGACGGAGCTAATGAAAAACTGTTTTTT. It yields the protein CASSERDGANEKLFF.

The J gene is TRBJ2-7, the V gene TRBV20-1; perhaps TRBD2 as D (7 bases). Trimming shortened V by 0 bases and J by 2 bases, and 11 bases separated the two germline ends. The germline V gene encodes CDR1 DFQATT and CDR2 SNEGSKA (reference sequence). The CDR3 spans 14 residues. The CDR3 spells CSARDEGGPYEQYF. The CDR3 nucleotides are TGCAGTGCTAGAGATGAGGGGGGGCCCTACGAGCAGTACTTC.

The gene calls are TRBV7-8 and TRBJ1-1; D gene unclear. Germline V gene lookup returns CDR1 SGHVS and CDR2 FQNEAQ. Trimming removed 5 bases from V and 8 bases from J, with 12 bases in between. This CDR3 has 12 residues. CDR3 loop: CASSGSVSEAFF. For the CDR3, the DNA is TGTGCCAGCAGCGGGTCGGTGAGCGAAGCTTTCTTT.

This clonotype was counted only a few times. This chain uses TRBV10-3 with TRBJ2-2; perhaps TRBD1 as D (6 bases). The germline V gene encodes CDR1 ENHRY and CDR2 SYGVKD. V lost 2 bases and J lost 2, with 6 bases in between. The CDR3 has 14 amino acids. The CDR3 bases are TGTGCCATCAGTGAGGGGACAAACACCGGGGAGCTGTTTTTT. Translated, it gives CAISEGTNTGELFF.

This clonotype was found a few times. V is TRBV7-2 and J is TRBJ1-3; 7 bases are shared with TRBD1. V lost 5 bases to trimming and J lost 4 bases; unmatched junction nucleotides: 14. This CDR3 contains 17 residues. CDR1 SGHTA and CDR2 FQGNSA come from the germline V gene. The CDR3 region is CASSAPQYRGWGNTIYF. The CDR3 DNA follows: TGTGCCAGCAGCGCACCCCAATACAGGGGCTGGGGAAACACCATATATTTT.

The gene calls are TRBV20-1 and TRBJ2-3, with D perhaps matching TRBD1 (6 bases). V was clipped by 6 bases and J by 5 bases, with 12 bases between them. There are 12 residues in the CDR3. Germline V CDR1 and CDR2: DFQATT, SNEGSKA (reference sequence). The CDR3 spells CSATPQGDTQYF. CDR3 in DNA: TGCAGTGCCACACCACAGGGAGATACGCAGTATTTT.

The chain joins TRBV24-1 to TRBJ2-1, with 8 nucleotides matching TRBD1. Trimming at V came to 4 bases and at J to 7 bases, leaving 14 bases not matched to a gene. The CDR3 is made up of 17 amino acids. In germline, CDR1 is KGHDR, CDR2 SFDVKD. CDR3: CATSDHEAGGRANEQFF. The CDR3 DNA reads TGTGCCACCAGTGACCACGAGGCAGGGGGCAGGGCAAATGAGCAGTTCTTC.